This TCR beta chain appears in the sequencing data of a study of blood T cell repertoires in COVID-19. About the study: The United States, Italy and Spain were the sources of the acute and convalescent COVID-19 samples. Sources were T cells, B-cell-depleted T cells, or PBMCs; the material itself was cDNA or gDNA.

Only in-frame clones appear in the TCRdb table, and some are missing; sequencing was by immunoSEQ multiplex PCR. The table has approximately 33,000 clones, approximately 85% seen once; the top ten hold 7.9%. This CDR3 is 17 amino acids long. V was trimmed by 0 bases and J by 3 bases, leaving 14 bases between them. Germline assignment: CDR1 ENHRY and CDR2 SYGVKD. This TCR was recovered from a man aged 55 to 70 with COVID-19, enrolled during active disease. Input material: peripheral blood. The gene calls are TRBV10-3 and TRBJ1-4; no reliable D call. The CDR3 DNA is TGTGCCATCAGTGAGTCGATCCCTAACAGCCCTAATGAAAAACTGTTTTTT. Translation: CAISESIPNSPNEKLFF.